This passage covers 14 T cell receptor beta chains from one sample sequenced in a study of radiotherapy plus CTLA-4 blockade in lung cancer. Data came from immunoSEQ multiplex PCR; TCRdb stores just in-frame clones and leaves some out. The sample yields roughly 110,000 clones, more than 75% seen once. Sequencing was performed on peripheral blood, taken from a patient treated with radiotherapy plus ipilimumab. The receptors come from a human donor with non-small cell lung cancer that progressed on radiotherapy plus ipilimumab. Some clones in this sample may be carry-over from other donors' samples.

This clone was picked up one time. V usage is TRBV6-1 and J usage is TRBJ1-2, with 10 positions matching TRBD1. CDR3 size: 16 residues. The germline CDR1 and CDR2 sequences are MNHNS and SASEGT. The junction had 6 bases not matched to a gene; V was cut back by 3 bases and J by 2 bases. CDR3 DNA: TGTGCCAGCAGTGACGACAGGGGGCGGGAGAACTATGGCTACACCTTC. Residues: CASSDDRGRENYGYTF.

V gene TRBV7-3 combines with J gene TRBJ2-1; D gene unclear. Trimming cost V 5 bases and J 0 bases, with 8 bases left between them. The length of the CDR3 is 14 residues. The germline V gene has CDR1 SGHTA and CDR2 FQGTGA. Written as DNA, the CDR3 is TGTGCCAGCAGCCCACGTAGCTCCTACAATGAGCAGTTCTTC. It is translated as CASSPRSSYNEQFF.

The J gene is TRBJ2-1, the V gene TRBV18; D unclear. The CDR3 runs 14 residues. The V end lost 0 bases, the J end lost 7 bases, and 10 bases lay between the germline ends. Germline V gene sequence: CDR1 KGHSH, CDR2 LQKENI. CDR3 DNA: TGTGCCAGCTCACCACCTATAGGGTCAAATGAGCAGTTCTTC. Encoded protein: CASSPPIGSNEQFF.

The sample holds one count of this clone. The CDR3 DNA sequence: TGTGCCAGCAGCGTACCCGGGACAGGGGAGAACACTGAAGCTTTCTTT. Translating gives CASSVPGTGENTEAFF. The rearrangement joins TRBV7-9 to TRBJ1-1; 10 bases are shared with TRBD1. CDR1 is SEHNR and CDR2 is FQNEAQ in the germline V gene (reference sequence). The V segment lost 5 bases and the J segment 1 base; nucleotides outside the gene matches: 7. CDR3 length: 16 amino acids. Drawing the rest from reference TRBV7-9 and TRBJ1-1, the complete variable domain is DTGVSQNPRHKITKRGQNVTFRCDPISEHNRLYWYRQTLGQGPEFLTYFQNEAQLEKSRLLSDRFSAERPKGSFSTLEIQRTEQGDSAMYLCASSVPGTGENTEAFFGQGTRLTVV.

This chain links TRBV7-2 with TRBJ1-1; unclear D gene. Germline-derived CDR1 and CDR2 are SGHTA and FQGNSA. Trimming pared 1 base from V and 5 bases from J, leaving 17 bases between. The length of the CDR3 is 16 residues. CDR3 residues: CASSLVPAPGGTEAFF. CDR3 coding DNA: TGTGCCAGCAGCTTAGTGCCCGCTCCCGGCGGAACTGAAGCTTTCTTT.

The count of this clone is one. This rearrangement joins TRBV30 to TRBJ1-5, with 7 bases identical to TRBD1. The CDR3 spans 17 residues. From germline, CDR1 is GTSNPN and CDR2 SVGIG (reference sequence). Trimming cost V 2 bases and J 2 bases; bases outside gene matches: 12. CDR3 DNA: TGTGCCTGGAGTTCGGCAGGTGCCCAGGGGGGCAATCAGCCCCAGCATTTT. This sequence encodes CAWSSAGAQGGNQPQHF. The full variable domain, completed using reference TRBV30 and TRBJ1-5, is SQTIHQWPATLVQPVGSPLSLECTVEGTSNPNLYWYRQAAGRGLQLLFYSVGIGQISSEVPQNLSASRPQDRQFILSSKKLLLSDSGFYLCAWSSAGAQGGNQPQHFGDGTRLSIL.

CDR3 in amino acids: CASSLVSGGVSFHEQFF. The CDR3 DNA follows: TGTGCCAGCAGCTTGGTAAGCGGGGGCGTATCCTTCCATGAGCAGTTCTTC. The chain is built from TRBV5-4 and TRBJ2-1; 8 bases align to TRBD2. The CDR3 has 17 amino acids. Germline V gives CDR1 SGHNT, CDR2 YYREEE (reference sequence). V lost 0 bases to trimming and J lost 8 bases; unmatched junction nucleotides: 13.

CDR3: CASSQDPRSSGNTIYF. The CDR3 nucleotides read TGCGCCAGCAGCCAAGATCCTAGGAGCTCTGGAAACACCATATATTTT. The rearrangement joins TRBV4-3 to TRBJ1-3; the D is unclear. Germline values: CDR1 LGHNA, CDR2 YSLEER. The CDR3 has 16 amino acids. The ends were cut back, 0 bases at V and 0 bases at J, with 9 bases in the middle.

The table lists this clone with a count of one. This rearrangement joins TRBV20-1 to TRBJ2-7, with D maybe TRBD1 (6 bases). The germline V gene has CDR1 DFQATT and CDR2 SNEGSKA (reference sequence). The CDR3 length is 11 residues. V lost 6 bases to trimming and J lost 5 bases, with 11 bases between them. Here the CDR3 reads CSAQGFDEQYF. The CDR3 nucleotides are TGCAGTGCCCAGGGGTTTGACGAGCAGTACTTC.

The rearrangement uses TRBV2 and TRBJ2-2; the match to TRBD1 covers 9 bases. Germline V CDR1 and CDR2: SNHLY, FYNNEI. The CDR3 runs to 15 residues. V dropped 4 bases and J dropped 6; count of bases not matched to a gene: 6. The CDR3 coding sequence is TGTGCCAGCAGTGGATCGGACAGGGGTGCCGGGGAGCTGTTTTTT. This codes for CASSGSDRGAGELFF.

This chain uses TRBV18 with TRBJ2-1, with D hard to call. Trimming took off 6 bases at V and 0 bases at J, with 15 bases between the two ends. The CDR3 length is 16 residues. Germline CDR1 and CDR2: KGHSH and LQKENI. The CDR3 DNA is TGTGCCAGCTCCCCCCGTCCTGGCGGCTCCTACAATGAGCAGTTCTTC. This sequence encodes CASSPRPGGSYNEQFF.

CDR3 DNA: TGCGCCAGCAGTGTGGGGTTGGGGGGCTGGGGTAATGAAAAACTGTTTTTT. Protein sequence: CASSVGLGGWGNEKLFF. The J gene is TRBJ1-4, the V gene TRBV10-1; D is perhaps TRBD1 (6 bases). The CDR3 extends over 17 amino acids. V was pared by 4 bases and J by 4 bases, with 19 bases between. CDR1 is WNHNN and CDR2 is SYGVQD in the germline V gene (reference sequence).

This chain links TRBV2 with TRBJ2-5; 8 bases map to TRBD2. There are 13 residues in the CDR3. Losses at the gene ends were 2 bases for V and 7 bases for J; bases not matched to a gene: 3. Germline CDR1 SNHLY, CDR2 FYNNEI. Here the CDR3 reads CASSESGGATQYF. Written as DNA, the CDR3 is TGTGCCAGCAGTGAATCCGGGGGGGCGACCCAGTACTTC.

The chain carries TRBV6-5 and TRBJ1-4; D uncertain. The CDR3 runs to 14 residues. V was shortened by 0 bases and J by 3 bases, with 5 bases between the two germline ends. Germline V lookup: CDR1 MNHEY, CDR2 SVGAGI. The CDR3 DNA is TGTGCCAGCAGTTACTCGTTAGCTAATGAAAAACTGTTTTTT. It encodes CASSYSLANEKLFF.